Listed here is a single TCR beta chain. This clonotype was seen more than once but under ten times. The target of this receptor is not known. No base quality values were provided; no much bigger clone lies one nucleotide off. This sample is drawn from a study of blood T cells in healthy people across ages (dated by TCRdb to between 2014 and 2016). In the study overall: In model experiments, roughly one uniquely barcoded TCR beta cDNA molecule per two T cells was captured by template switching. Using deep sequencing normalized with unique cDNA molecular identifiers, the study measured how TCR beta repertoire diversity changes with age. Donors were grouped into four age groups: young (average about 15 years), middle-aged (39), aged (around 60) and long-lived (just over 80). Donors of different ages were randomly distributed across sequencing lanes to avoid experimental bias. Using the same blood draw, the study looked at two additional independent replicas of 1 million unique cDNA reads for two donors, one aged 18 to 30 and the other aged 80 or older. Overall results and qualifications from the work: Compared with the aged group, the long-lived group had more naive CD4+ T cells, fewer expanded clones and increased TCR diversity, a pattern suggesting age selection. Because profiling used bulk unsorted PBMCs, naive and antigen-experienced compartments could not be compared conclusively. Estimates of total diversity from one million sequenced T cells were regarded as lower bounds and underestimates. Observed TCR beta diversity per million T cells fell roughly linearly with age, and a significant reduction was already apparent by age about 43. A strong correlation was found between observed TCR beta diversity and the percentage of naive T cells measured by flow cytometry. The CMV infection status of donors was not known, potentially confounding age-related changes in expanded clonotypes.

The roughly 39 donors, aged about 6 to 95 years, were systemically healthy Caucasian individuals from Russia. Approximately 11 milliliters of peripheral blood were drawn from each donor into EDTA-treated Vacutainer tubes. Ficoll-Paque density-gradient centrifugation was used to isolate PBMCs, with at least 6 million obtained per sample. Total RNA was extracted from PBMCs with Trizol reagent, with at least 5 micrograms obtained per sample. Naive CD45RAhigh/CD27high T cell percentages were measured by flow cytometry on a PBMC aliquot from every donor. V is pared back by 7 bases and J by 7 bases, with 17 bases lying between the germline termini. From a lookup of the germline V gene, CDR1 and CDR2 are SQVTM and ANQGSEA. The cysteine opens and the phenylalanine closes a CDR3 of 12 amino acids. Only the CDR3 part of the read is kept: 36 bases, read in frame from the first base. Libraries were prepared through 5' RACE. The sequencer was an Illumina HiSeq 2500. The second PCR ran for about 7 to 11 cycles and used a J-beta primer mix along with a sample-barcoded 5' primer. A unique molecular identifier was introduced onto each TCR beta cDNA molecule by a template-switch 5' adaptor carrying 12 random nucleotides. Each sample yielded at least 2.5 million CDR3-containing paired-end reads. All of the RNA was converted into first-strand cDNA using the Mint cDNA synthesis kit, with a TRBC-specific oligonucleotide serving as the primer. Following uracil-DNA glycosylase treatment, all cDNA underwent a first 18-cycle PCR with the universal primers M1SS and BC2_uni_R. On the study's bioinformatics: For normalization, 1 million high-quality reads were randomly selected from each sample, with every read carrying a distinct molecular identifier. Reads with shared molecular identifiers were discarded instead of being binned into consensus sequences. MiTCR, run with a Q25 quality threshold and the strictest error-elimination algorithm, handled CDR3 identification, clonotype clustering and error correction. A nonparametric unseen species model with Euler transformation was used to estimate lower-bound total TCR beta diversity. Using fastp at Q25 and MiXCR, TCRdb reprocessed the public reads and kept productive beta chains. CDR3 protein sequences are deduplicated, and each keeps its most common genes and DNA. None of the V and J calls come from the authors' own analysis; TCRdb made them. This sample has some 710,000 distinct CDR3 sequences in its table, and about a fifth of those were observed once. 22% of the sample goes to the ten largest clones.

The sequence was collected from a man in his sixties or seventies in good health. Sample: blood. The sequence is built from TRBV29-1 and TRBJ2-7, and perhaps TRBD1 as D gene, on 8 matching bases. The CDR3 protein sequence reads: CSATGDYEEQYF. The DNA reads as follows: TGCAGCGCGACAGGGGACTATGAGGAGCAGTACTTC.